A single sample gave rise to the 19 T cell receptor beta chains below, sequenced in a study of vaccination effects on CD4 cells after COVID-19. The table came from immunoSEQ multiplex PCR; TCRdb's copy has only in-frame clones and leaves some out. The repertoire consists of about 46,000 clones, with around 74% occurring once and the leading ten covering roughly 9.4%. Their target antigens are unknown. Subsequent to a culture period of under 11 days, CD4+ T cells were isolated. Material: CD4+ T cells from PBMCs cultured without peptide, obtained before COVID-19 vaccination. The receptors stem from a human donor who had a prior SARS-CoV-2 infection.

The V gene is TRBV2, the J gene TRBJ1-4; unclear D gene. Per the germline V gene, CDR1 is SNHLY and CDR2 is FYNNEI. CDR3 length: 12 residues. Trimming stripped 5 bases from V and 5 bases from J, with 6 bases between. CDR3 region: CASSRMNEKLFF. Here the CDR3 DNA reads TGTGCCAGCAGTCGCATGAATGAAAAACTGTTTTTT.

The chain is built from TRBV6-5 and TRBJ2-1; 9 nucleotides line up with TRBD2. The junction had 13 bases not matched to a gene; V was cut back by 7 bases and J by 9 bases. This CDR3 comprises 15 residues. Germline V gene data show CDR1 as MNHEY and CDR2 as SVGAGI. The CDR3 spells CASTLSGRGYGEQFF. Here the CDR3 DNA reads TGTGCCAGCACCCTTAGCGGGAGAGGTTATGGTGAGCAGTTCTTC.

V gene TRBV7-3 combines with J gene TRBJ2-5; 14 bases fit TRBD2. CDR3 length equals 16 residues. The germline V gene encodes CDR1 SGHTA and CDR2 FQGTGA. Trimming cost V 4 bases and J 4 bases; bases outside gene matches: 5. The CDR3, as DNA: TGTGCCAGCAGCTCGGGACTAGCGGGAGTTGTAGAGACCCAGTACTTC. Protein sequence: CASSSGLAGVVETQYF.

The chain employs TRBV27 and TRBJ2-2; D is tentatively TRBD1 or TRBD2 (5 bases each). V was cut by 5 bases and J by 7 bases, with 11 bases left in between. From germline, CDR1 is MNHEY and CDR2 SMNVEV (reference sequence). The CDR3 covers 13 residues. CDR3 protein: CASSPGRFGELFF. CDR3 nucleotide sequence: TGTGCCAGCAGTCCAGGGAGATTCGGGGAGCTGTTTTTT.

The V gene is TRBV4-1, the J gene TRBJ1-1, with D unresolved. The CDR3 totals 17 residues. V was cut by 1 base and J by 0 bases, with 15 bases left in between. Germline CDR1 and CDR2: MGHRA and YSYEKL. CDR3 sequence reads: CASSQGTVAGVNTEAFF. CDR3 DNA sequence: TGCGCCAGCAGCCAAGGAACAGTGGCCGGGGTGAACACTGAAGCTTTCTTT.

The chain couples TRBV5-5 to TRBJ2-7; the D gene is possibly TRBD1 (5 bases). CDR1 is SGHKS, CDR2 YYEKEE, per germline (reference sequence). Between the trimmed V and J ends, which lost 2 bases and 6 bases, there was a span of 15 bases. CDR3 length: 14 residues. In DNA form, the CDR3 reads TGTGCCAGCAGCTTATTAGGGGTTACAAGCGAGCAGTACTTC. Translation: CASSLLGVTSEQYF.

This CDR3 reads CASSYFASRSSYNSPLHF. DNA of the CDR3: TGTGCCAGCAGTTACTTTGCCTCACGGAGCTCCTATAATTCACCCCTCCACTTT. The chain employs TRBV6-7 and TRBJ1-6, with no clear D. TRBV6-7 is recorded as an ORF, its role being uncertain. The CDR3 is 18 residues long. Trimming left V 1 base short and J 0 bases short, with 13 bases between.

This rearrangement joins TRBV24-1 to TRBJ2-1; 14 bases match TRBD2. The CDR3 extends over 17 amino acids. CDR1 is KGHDR and CDR2 is SFDVKD in the germline V gene. After removal of 0 bases from V and 7 bases from J, the junction contained 4 bases not matched to a gene. The CDR3 nucleotides read TGTGCCACCAGTGATTTGGTGACTAGCGGGAGGGGAAATGAGCAGTTCTTC. This sequence encodes CATSDLVTSGRGNEQFF.

This clone has a handful of counts. The CDR3 sequence: CASSLQGRGNQPQHF. Here the CDR3 DNA reads TGTGCCAGTAGTCTTCAGGGTCGGGGCAATCAGCCCCAGCATTTT. V is TRBV19 and J is TRBJ1-5; a possible D gene is TRBD1 (5 bases). Germline loops: CDR1 LNHDA, CDR2 SQIVND (reference sequence). The CDR3 runs to 15 residues. Trimming stripped 5 bases from V and 2 bases from J, with 13 bases between.

The chain carries TRBV5-1 and TRBJ2-5, with D possibly TRBD2 on 5 matching bases. This CDR3 is 15 amino acids long. Trimming pared 3 bases from V and 5 bases from J, leaving 17 bases between. Germline V gene lookup returns CDR1 SGHRS and CDR2 YFSETQ. CDR3: CASSSGRAVTETQYF. CDR3 DNA: TGCGCCAGCAGCTCCGGGCGAGCGGTCACGGAGACCCAGTACTTC.

The chain joins TRBV30 to TRBJ2-1; D call uncertain. Trimming took off 0 bases at V and 0 bases at J, with 6 bases between the two ends. The CDR3 covers 14 residues. Germline CDR1 is GTSNPN and CDR2 is SVGIG (reference sequence). Here the CDR3 reads CAWSVPSSYNEQFF. Written as DNA, the CDR3 is TGTGCCTGGAGTGTCCCCAGCTCCTACAATGAGCAGTTCTTC. Combining the CDR3 with reference TRBV30 and TRBJ2-1 gives the whole variable domain SQTIHQWPATLVQPVGSPLSLECTVEGTSNPNLYWYRQAAGRGLQLLFYSVGIGQISSEVPQNLSASRPQDRQFILSSKKLLLSDSGFYLCAWSVPSSYNEQFFGPGTRLTVL.

By its share, this clone is medium-sized. The chain has TRBV2 and TRBJ2-3; 13 nucleotides line up with TRBD2. V was pared by 5 bases and J by 4 bases, with 0 bases of the junction left unmatched. The V gene's germline CDR1 is SNHLY and CDR2 FYNNEI. CDR3 length equals 14 residues. CDR3 DNA sequence: TGTGCCAGCAGTACTAGCGGGGGGGCAGATACGCAGTATTTT. It yields the protein CASSTSGGADTQYF.

This chain's CDR3 is CAISEPPDRGKPGELFF. CDR3 nucleotides: TGTGCCATCAGTGAGCCCCCGGACAGGGGGAAGCCCGGGGAGCTGTTTTTT. The chain employs TRBV10-3 and TRBJ2-2; the match to TRBD1 covers 10 bases. V lost 2 bases to trimming and J lost 6 bases; unmatched junction nucleotides: 9. Per the germline V gene, CDR1 is ENHRY and CDR2 is SYGVKD. This CDR3 spans 17 amino acids.

The chain is built from TRBV7-3 and TRBJ2-2, with a tentative D call TRBD1 (5 bases). V lost 2 bases, J lost 6 bases, and 10 bases lay in between. The CDR3 runs 14 residues. Germline V gene sequence: CDR1 SGHTA, CDR2 FQGTGA. The CDR3 DNA follows: TGTGCCAGCAGCTTATTCTGGGGCGCCGGGGAGCTGTTTTTT. Its translation: CASSLFWGAGELFF.

Written as DNA, the CDR3 is TGTGCCAGCAGTTACTCCGGGACAGGGCCCTACGAGCAGTACTTC. Translated, it gives CASSYSGTGPYEQYF. V gene TRBV6-6 combines with J gene TRBJ2-7; 9 nucleotides agree with TRBD1. The ends lost 0 bases at V and 2 bases at J; junction bases unmatched: 2. CDR3 length: 15 residues. The germline V gene has CDR1 MNHNY and CDR2 SVGAGI (reference sequence).

The chain combines TRBV28 with TRBJ2-3; 9 bases line up with TRBD2. Germline CDR1 reads MDHEN; CDR2 reads SYDVKM. CDR3 length: 14 residues. The J segment lost 0 bases and the V segment lost 6 bases, leaving 1 base of the junction unmatched. This CDR3 reads CASSLAGSTDTQYF. CDR3 sequence (DNA): TGTGCCAGCAGCCTAGCGGGAAGCACAGATACGCAGTATTTT.

V and J are TRBV19 and TRBJ2-7; 7 positions agree with TRBD2. Germline V gives CDR1 LNHDA, CDR2 SQIVND (reference sequence). Trimming at V came to 3 bases and at J to 2 bases, leaving 7 bases not matched to a gene. The CDR3 has 15 residues. The CDR3 nucleotides are TGTGCCAGTAGTATTGGGGCTAGCGGAGCCTACGAGCAGTACTTC. Encoded protein: CASSIGASGAYEQYF.

The rearrangement uses TRBV3-1 (or the pseudogene TRBV3-2) and TRBJ1-2, with TRBD1 matching over 8 bases. This CDR3 comprises 15 residues. Germline values: CDR1 LGHDT, CDR2 YNNKEL (reference sequence). V trimming: 3 bases; J trimming: 3 bases; junction bases outside the gene matches: 6. The CDR3 is CASSQAGGDHYGYTF. The CDR3 nucleotides read TGTGCCAGCAGCCAGGCAGGGGGCGACCACTATGGCTACACCTTC.

The J gene is TRBJ1-2, the V gene TRBV27; perhaps TRBD1 as D (5 bases). Trimming removed 5 bases from V and 3 bases from J, with 19 bases in between. This CDR3 region has 16 residues. Germline CDR1 is MNHEY and CDR2 is SMNVEV (reference sequence). CDR3 loop: CASSPGPQGFDYGYTF. In DNA form, the CDR3 reads TGTGCCAGCAGTCCGGGACCACAAGGTTTTGACTATGGCTACACCTTC.